This TCR beta chain was profiled in a study of identical twins (dated by TCRdb to 2016 to 2017). Looking at the study overall: To test whether fetal clonotypes persist, this study deep-sequenced TCR alpha and beta repertoires from monozygotic twins, from unrelated adults of various ages, and from cord blood. To rule out contamination, the twin experiments were replicated at different times with different library preparation protocols.

The CDR3 spans 16 residues, from the cysteine through the phenylalanine. Solely the CDR3 DNA is kept, with 48 bases framed from the first base. V has 5 bases trimmed and J has 7 bases trimmed; junction bases matching no gene number 8. Library preparation used 5' RACE. The run used an Illumina HiSeq 2000. Template switching introduced a universal primer binding site; the final cDNA contained a unique molecular identifier, enabling accurate counting of TCR cDNA molecules. Specific primers in the conserved constant-segment region were used to synthesize first-strand cDNA for the TCR alpha and beta chains. To control for contamination, each cDNA library was double barcoded with a SMART-Mk sample barcode plus Illumina barcodes. TruSeq adapter sequences and Illumina sample barcodes were added in two successive PCR steps. The TCR alpha and beta cDNA libraries were sequenced on the Illumina HiSeq platform using custom primers. In the original analysis: Unique molecular identifiers were extracted from raw reads with MiGEC, and CDR3 positions were determined with MiXCR. Recombination models were inferred per individual with the repgenHMM and IGoR tools using an EM algorithm. The tcR package in R was used for shared clonotype analysis, with sharing normalized by the product of cloneset sizes. Out-of-frame nonproductive sequences were analyzed to study raw recombination free of thymic and clonal selection effects. The public reads were run again by TCRdb, first through fastp at Q25 and then through MiXCR, and only productive beta chains were kept. Every CDR3 protein is listed once, alongside the most common genes and DNA of its rows. The V and J calls and clone size are TCRdb's, not the authors'. The sample data list 1.5 million to 2 million distinct CDR3 sequences, and 25% to 35% of these were observed just once. The ten most abundant clones make up 0.25% to 0.3% of the sample.

Concerning this clonotype: Its antigen target is currently unknown. The input lacks base qualities; no much larger clone sits a single base away.

What the study reported, not specific to this receptor: Invariant T cells such as MAIT and iNKT could partly confound zero-insertion analyses, though diverse VJ usage argued against this for most clonotypes. Fewer insertions were carried by abundant cord blood beta clonotypes; a weaker similar trend was observed in young adult naive repertoires, while no such trend was observed in memory repertoires. Compared with coincidental sharing between unrelated individuals, an excess of low generation-probability sequences was observed among out-of-frame TCR alpha sequences shared between twins. Because the same donors could not be followed over many years, the conclusions relied on cross-sectional statistical analysis. In monozygotic twins, out-of-frame TCR alpha sharing was systematically underestimated by recombination models, although the models agreed with sharing between unrelated individuals. Excess twin sharing in beta out-of-frame sequences was weaker because fewer shared sequences lowered the signal-to-noise ratio.

Only healthy Caucasian donors were included. The sequencing sample was made of cord blood. This receptor chain uses TRBV12-3 or TRBV12-4 and TRBJ2-2; the junction holds 12 bases that match TRBD2. This receptor was taken from a newborn girl in good health. The nucleotide sequence is given as TGTGCCAGCAGTATAGGACTAGCGGGGAGCATCGGGGAGCTGTTTTTT. Protein translation: CASSIGLAGSIGELFF.